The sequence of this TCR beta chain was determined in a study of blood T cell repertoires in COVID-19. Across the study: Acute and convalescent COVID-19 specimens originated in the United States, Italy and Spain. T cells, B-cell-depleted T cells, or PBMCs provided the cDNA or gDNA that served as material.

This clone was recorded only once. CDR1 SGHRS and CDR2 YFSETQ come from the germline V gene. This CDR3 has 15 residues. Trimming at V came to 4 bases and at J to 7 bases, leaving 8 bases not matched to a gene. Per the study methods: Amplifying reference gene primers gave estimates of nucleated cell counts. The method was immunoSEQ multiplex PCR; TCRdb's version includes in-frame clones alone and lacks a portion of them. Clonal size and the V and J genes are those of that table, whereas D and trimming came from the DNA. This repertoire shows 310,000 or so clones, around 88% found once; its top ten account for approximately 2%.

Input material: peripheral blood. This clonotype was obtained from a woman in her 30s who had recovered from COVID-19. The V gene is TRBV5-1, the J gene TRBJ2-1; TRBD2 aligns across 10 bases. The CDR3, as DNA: TGCGCCAGCAGCCGAACCGGGACTAGCGAGAATGAGCAGTTCTTC. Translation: CASSRTGTSENEQFF.